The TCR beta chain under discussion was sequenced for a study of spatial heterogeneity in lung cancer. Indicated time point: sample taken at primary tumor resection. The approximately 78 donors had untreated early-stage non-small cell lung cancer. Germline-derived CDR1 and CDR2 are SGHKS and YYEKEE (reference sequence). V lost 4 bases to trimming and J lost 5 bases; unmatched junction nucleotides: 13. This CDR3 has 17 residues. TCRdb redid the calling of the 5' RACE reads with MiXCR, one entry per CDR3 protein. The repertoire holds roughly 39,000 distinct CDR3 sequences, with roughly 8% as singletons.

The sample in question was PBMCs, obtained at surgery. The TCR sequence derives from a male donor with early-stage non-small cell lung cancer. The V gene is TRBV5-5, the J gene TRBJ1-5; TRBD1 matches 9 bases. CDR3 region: CASSRGAGTGLDQPQHF. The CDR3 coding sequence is TGTGCCAGCAGCAGGGGTGCCGGGACAGGGTTGGATCAGCCCCAGCATTTT.